These T cell receptor beta chains were read from a single sample in a study of CD8 T cells in ankylosing spondylitis. TCRdb fed the 5' RACE reads into MiXCR, producing one record per CDR3 protein. Of approximately 400,000 distinct CDR3 sequences listed, 20% to 30% are singletons. The sample taken for sequencing was blood, either unsorted or a sorted T cell fraction (not recorded which). These receptors were collected from a male donor with ankylosing spondylitis. Both conserved end residues are part of each CDR3. D genes are given only for firm matches. Some rows mark clone size as missing; the rest say once, few, many or name a class of expanded clone.

j_call clone_size cdr3_length v_call d_call cdr3_nt cdr3_aa
TRBJ2-5 few 13 TRBV29-1 - TGCAGCGTTGAAGGGGTCGGAGGAGAGACCCAGTACTTC CSVEGVGGETQYF
TRBJ2-5 - 13 TRBV29-1 - TGCAGCGTGGTTCAACCGCTCCAAGAGACCCAGTACTTC CSVVQPLQETQYF
TRBJ1-2 - 14 TRBV7-2 - TGTGCCAGCAGCTCCGTGGGGGGCGCCGGTGGCTACACCTTC CASSSVGGAGGYTF
TRBJ1-2 few 15 TRBV3-1 - TGTGCCAGCAGCCAAGATGCGGGGGGTGCCTATGGCTACACCTTC CASSQDAGGAYGYTF
TRBJ1-5 few 16 TRBV21-1 - TGTGCCAGCAGCAAAGACGGGCGCGGGAGCAATCAGCCCCAGCATTTT CASSKDGRGSNQPQHF
TRBJ1-2 - 13 TRBV25-1 - TGTGCCAGCAGCCAGTGGCCTACTACCGGCTACACCTTC CASSQWPTTGYTF
TRBJ2-1 few 14 TRBV7-2 TRBD2 TGTGCCAGCAAACCGGGACTAGCGGGACGTGAGCCGTTCTTC CASKPGLAGREPFF
TRBJ1-5 few 15 TRBV29-1 - TGCAGCTGTGGCAGGGGAGGTCGTGGCAATCAGCCCCAGCATTTT CSCGRGGRGNQPQHF
TRBJ2-1 - 14 TRBV12-3/TRBV12-4 - TGTGCCAGCAGTTCTAGCCGGAAATACAATGAGCAGTTCTTC CASSSSRKYNEQFF
TRBJ2-1 - 17 TRBV7-2 TRBD2 TGTGCCAGCAGCTTATGGGTTGGGACTAGCAGCAACAATGGGCAGTTCTTC CASSLWVGTSSNNGQFF
TRBJ2-7 - 13 TRBV20-1 - TGCAGTGCTCGCCTGCTCCTTGGTTGGGAGCAGTACTTC CSARLLLGWEQYF
TRBJ2-1 - 14 TRBV5-1 TRBD1 TGCGCCAGCAGCCTGGGACAGGGTGCGGATGAGCAGTTCTTC CASSLGQGADEQFF
TRBJ2-1 - 17 TRBV4-1 TRBD2 TGCGCCAGCAGCCAAAGTACGGGGAGGGAATCCTACAATGAGCAGTTCTTC CASSQSTGRESYNEQFF
TRBJ2-1 few 12 TRBV2 - TGTGCCAGCAGTTACTTCGACAATGAGCAGTTCTTC CASSYFDNEQFF
TRBJ2-1 - 16 TRBV6-2/TRBV6-3 - TGTGCCAGCAGTTACCAAGCCAATCCGGGGCTTCGGGGGCAGTTCTTC CASSYQANPGLRGQFF
TRBJ2-7 - 11 TRBV20-1 - TGCAGTACTGAGAGGGGCTACGAGCAGTACTTC CSTERGYEQYF
TRBJ2-1 few 16 TRBV9 - TGTGCCAGCAGCCCCCCGGGGGCCTTTCTATACAATGAGCAGTTCTTC CASSPPGAFLYNEQFF
TRBJ2-3 few 15 TRBV5-1 - TGCGCCAGCATGGAGGGCAGCACTAGCACAGATACGCAGTATTTT CASMEGSTSTDTQYF
TRBJ2-3 - 14 TRBV10-3 TRBD2 TGTGCCACAGGGACTAGCGGGCCAACAGATACGCAGTATTTT CATGTSGPTDTQYF
TRBJ2-1 - 15 TRBV3-1 - TGTGCCAGCAGCCAAGAGGGGATCCGAGGCAATGAGCAGTTCTTC CASSQEGIRGNEQFF
TRBJ1-3 many 16 TRBV5-1 TRBD1 TGCGCCAGCAGCGCAGACAGGGGGCAGGCTGGAAACACCATATATTTT CASSADRGQAGNTIYF
TRBJ2-3 - 15 TRBV7-2 TRBD2 TGTGCCAGCAGCTTAGCTAGCGGGGACACAGATACGCAGTATTTT CASSLASGDTDTQYF
TRBJ1-4 few 12 TRBV12-3/TRBV12-4 TRBD1 TGTGCCAGCAGTTTATGGACAGGGATGCTGTTTTTT CASSLWTGMLFF
TRBJ2-4 few 15 TRBV20-1 - TGCAGTGCTGCTAGAACATCAACGGGCCAAAACATTCAGTACTTC CSAARTSTGQNIQYF
TRBJ2-3 few 15 TRBV7-2 - TGTGCCAGCAGCTTCAGGGGCTTGGGTACAGATACGCAGTATTTT CASSFRGLGTDTQYF
TRBJ2-5 few 14 TRBV27 - TGTGCCAGCAGTTTCCAGGGTAGTGGTGAGACCCAGTACTTC CASSFQGSGETQYF
TRBJ1-6 - 14 TRBV6-2/TRBV6-3 - TGTGCCAGCAGTTGGACAAATCTTAATTCACCCCTCCACTTT CASSWTNLNSPLHF
TRBJ1-2 - 12 TRBV29-1 TRBD1 TGCAGCGTCGGGCTGACAGGGAATTTGCACACCTTC CSVGLTGNLHTF
TRBJ1-2 - 13 TRBV29-1 - TGCAGCGTTCCCGGACGGGGAAACTATGGCTACACCTTC CSVPGRGNYGYTF
TRBJ1-2 few 12 TRBV24-1 - TGTGCCACCAGTGACGGGGATTATGGCTACACCTTC CATSDGDYGYTF
TRBJ2-7 few 17 TRBV7-2 - TGTGCCAGCAGCTTAGCTGGTCCGGACAGCGATCCCTACGAGCAGTACTTC CASSLAGPDSDPYEQYF
TRBJ2-5 few 17 TRBV5-1 TRBD1 TGCGCCAGCAGCTCGTACAGGGGGTCGACACTCCAAGAGACCCAGTACTTC CASSSYRGSTLQETQYF
TRBJ2-1 - 12 TRBV5-1 - TGCGCCAGAGGTGGCAGGATAAATGAGCAGTTCTTC CARGGRINEQFF
TRBJ2-1 - 14 TRBV29-1 TRBD2 TGCAGCGTTGTGCGGCTAGCGGGCCAAAATGAGCAGTTCTTC CSVVRLAGQNEQFF
TRBJ1-3 few 13 TRBV18 - TGTGCCAGCTCACCAGGGTCCAGAAACACCATATATTTT CASSPGSRNTIYF